Presented here are 24 T cell receptor beta chains from one specimen sequenced in a study of CD8 T cells in ankylosing spondylitis. TCRdb independently ran MiXCR on the 5' RACE reads; one entry per CDR3 protein. The table includes around 220,000 distinct CDR3 sequences, roughly a tenth detected once. Material for sequencing was blood, either unsorted or a sorted T cell fraction (not recorded which). The receptors were sampled from a male donor with ankylosing spondylitis or in good health (not recorded which).

This clonotype was observed many times. The rearrangement links TRBV5-1 to TRBJ1-5; D is unclear. Germline lookup yields CDR1 SGHRS and CDR2 YFSETQ. CDR3 size: 12 residues. V lost 0 bases, J lost 6 bases, and 4 bases lay in between. This chain's CDR3 is CASSLEGQPQHF. The DNA for the CDR3 is TGCGCCAGCAGCTTGGAGGGTCAGCCCCAGCATTTT.

This clonotype was observed a few times. The chain joins TRBV3-1 to TRBJ2-5; tentative D call: TRBD2 (5 bases). The V and J ends lost 2 bases and 2 bases respectively, with 9 bases between them. Germline lookup yields CDR1 LGHDT and CDR2 YNNKEL (reference sequence). This CDR3 is built from 14 residues. This CDR3 reads CASSQSGKQETQYF. CDR3 coding DNA: TGTGCCAGCAGCCAAAGCGGCAAGCAAGAGACCCAGTACTTC.

The chain couples TRBV20-1 to TRBJ2-1; 14 positions agree with TRBD2. The V segment lost 3 bases and the J segment 4 bases; nucleotides outside the gene matches: 5. Germline V gives CDR1 DFQATT, CDR2 SNEGSKA (reference sequence). There are 16 residues in the CDR3. CDR3 nucleotides: TGCAGTGCTAGGGGACTAGCGGGGGACATATACAATGAGCAGTTCTTC. Protein sequence: CSARGLAGDIYNEQFF.

This clonotype was seen ten or more times. This rearrangement joins TRBV11-2 to TRBJ2-1, with 11 bases fitting TRBD2. Germline CDR1 is SGHAT and CDR2 is FQNNGV. J was trimmed by 12 bases and V by 8 bases; bases with no gene match: 6. The CDR3 is made up of 12 amino acids. This chain's CDR3 is CASGPGLAVQFF. As DNA, the CDR3 is TGTGCCAGCGGACCGGGACTAGCGGTGCAGTTCTTC.

Ten or more counts support this clonotype. The chain uses TRBV4-2 and TRBJ2-7, with D perhaps TRBD1 (6 bases). Trimming took 0 bases from V and 4 from J, leaving 13 bases between them. Germline assignment: CDR1 LGHNA and CDR2 YNFKEQ. CDR3 size: 15 residues. CDR3 DNA: TGTGCCAGCAGCCAAGATCTAGGGACACCTTACGAGCAGTACTTC. This encodes CASSQDLGTPYEQYF.

The sample holds many counts of this clonotype. The V gene is TRBV11-2, the J gene TRBJ1-6; the D is unclear. V lost 0 bases and J 7 bases, leaving 16 bases between the germline ends. The CDR3 has 17 residues. CDR1 is SGHAT, CDR2 FQNNGV, per germline. CDR3 sequence: CASSLDSAATRNSPLHF. For the CDR3, the DNA is TGTGCCAGCAGCTTAGACTCTGCGGCGACAAGGAATTCACCCCTCCACTTT.

This clonotype was observed many times. The gene calls are TRBV5-1 and TRBJ1-1, with 8 bases aligning to TRBD1. The V segment lost 2 bases and the J segment 7 bases; nucleotides outside the gene matches: 4. Germline V gene lookup returns CDR1 SGHRS and CDR2 YFSETQ. This CDR3 is 13 amino acids long. The CDR3 DNA is TGCGCCAGCAGCTTCCCAGGGGGCAGTGAAGCTTTCTTT. It translates to CASSFPGGSEAFF.

This clonotype was detected ten times or more. This chain connects TRBV5-1 to TRBJ2-5; TRBD2 might be the D (6 bases). CDR3 length: 14 residues. V lost 0 bases, J lost 4 bases, and 10 bases lay in between. Germline V CDR1 and CDR2: SGHRS, YFSETQ. The CDR3 loop reads CASSLEGGAETQYF. Written as DNA, the CDR3 is TGCGCCAGCAGCTTGGAGGGAGGAGCAGAGACCCAGTACTTC.

This clonotype was detected many times. The CDR3 DNA sequence: TGTGCCAGCAGCCTCCATAACCCCCAAAATCAGCCCCAGCATTTT. Protein sequence: CASSLHNPQNQPQHF. The chain is built from TRBV12-3 or TRBV12-4 and TRBJ1-5; D is uncertain. There are 15 residues in the CDR3. Deletions cut 6 bases from V and 4 bases from J, with 16 bases between.

The sample holds many counts of this clonotype. This chain uses TRBV5-6 with TRBJ2-3; no definite D call. The CDR3 runs 14 residues. Trimming left V 2 bases short and J 1 base short, with 8 bases between. The germline gives CDR1 SGHDT, CDR2 YYEEEE. As DNA, the CDR3 is TGTGCCAGCAGCTTATGGCACGGCACAGATACGCAGTATTTT. This encodes CASSLWHGTDTQYF.

This clonotype has only a few counts. This chain links TRBV6-1 with TRBJ1-2; no firm D call. V lost 7 bases, J lost 3 bases, and 15 bases lay in between. The CDR3 contains 14 residues. CDR1 is MNHNS and CDR2 is SASEGT in the germline V gene. CDR3 loop: CASKRQLGDYGYTF. CDR3 sequence (DNA): TGTGCCAGCAAACGGCAGCTCGGAGACTATGGCTACACCTTC.

This clonotype appeared once. This may be a read error, as it is one base from a much larger clone. The chain recombines TRBV7-9 with TRBJ1-3, with D uncertain. CDR1 is SEHNR and CDR2 is FQNEAQ in the germline V gene (reference sequence). The CDR3 is 15 residues long. Trimming cost V 5 bases and J 8 bases, with 19 bases left between them. CDR3: CASSTSRSQGYTIYF. CDR3 coding DNA: TGTGCCAGCAGCACGTCCAGGAGCCAAGGGTACACCATATATTTT.

This clonotype was counted at least ten times. The chain employs TRBV5-1 and TRBJ2-3, with 7 bases that match TRBD2. The J segment lost 6 bases and the V segment lost 2 bases, leaving 6 bases of the junction unmatched. Germline CDR1 SGHRS, CDR2 YFSETQ. The CDR3 runs 14 residues. The CDR3, as DNA: TGCGCCAGCAGCTTCCCCGCGGGGGACGATACGCAGTATTTT. Its protein is CASSFPAGDDTQYF. The entire variable domain, with the rest obtained from reference TRBV5-1 and TRBJ2-3, is as follows: KAGVTQTPRYLIKTRGQQVTLSCSPISGHRSVSWYQQTPGQGLQFLFEYFSETQRNKGNFPGRFSGRQFSNSRSEMNVSTLELGDSALYLCASSFPAGDDTQYFGPGTRLTVL.

This chain uses TRBV20-1 with TRBJ2-7; TRBD2 matches at 10 bases. The CDR3 runs to 14 residues. The germline V gene encodes CDR1 DFQATT and CDR2 SNEGSKA (reference sequence). V trimming: 3 bases; J trimming: 4 bases; junction bases outside the gene matches: 6. CDR3 in amino acids: CSASLASGGYEQYF. CDR3 in DNA: TGCAGTGCTAGTCTGGCTAGCGGGGGATACGAGCAGTACTTC.

This chain uses TRBV2 with TRBJ1-5, with D tentatively TRBD1 (5 bases). From germline, CDR1 is SNHLY and CDR2 FYNNEI. CDR3 length: 14 amino acids. Trimming cost V 1 base and J 5 bases, with 9 bases left between them. Here the CDR3 DNA reads TGTGCCAGCAGTGAAGGACAGAACTATCAGCCCCAGCATTTT. The encoded protein is CASSEGQNYQPQHF.

V is TRBV20-1 and J is TRBJ1-5; D is unclear. Trimming left V 0 bases short and J 5 bases short, with 11 bases between. CDR1 DFQATT and CDR2 SNEGSKA come from the germline V gene (reference sequence). The CDR3 is 14 residues long. The DNA of the CDR3 is TGCAGTGCTAGAGATAACATACCGGATCAGCCCCAGCATTTT. It yields the protein CSARDNIPDQPQHF.

This clonotype has at least ten counts. CDR3 amino acids: CASSATIQGAGTDTQYF. CDR3 nucleotide sequence: TGTGCCAGCAGCGCCACGATACAGGGGGCTGGCACAGATACGCAGTATTTT. J is TRBJ2-3 and V is TRBV7-2; 9 bases are shared with TRBD1. The CDR3 runs 17 residues. Trimming cost V 5 bases and J 1 base; bases outside gene matches: 10. Per germline, CDR1 SGHTA and CDR2 FQGNSA. The full variable domain, in which reference TRBV7-2 and TRBJ2-3 provide the parts outside the CDR3, is GAGVSQSPSNKVTEKGKDVELRCDPISGHTALYWYRQSLGQGLEFLIYFQGNSAPDKSGLPSDRFSAERTGGSVSTLTIQRTQQEDSAVYLCASSATIQGAGTDTQYFGPGTRLTVL.

In this sample, this clonotype turned up many times. The chain carries TRBV5-1 and TRBJ1-2; a weak D match, TRBD1 (6 bases). Trimming shortened V by 1 base and J by 0 bases, and 16 bases separated the two germline ends. The germline V gene has CDR1 SGHRS and CDR2 YFSETQ. This CDR3 region has 17 residues. This CDR3 reads CASSLSGQQTSNYGYTF. The CDR3 DNA sequence: TGCGCCAGCAGCTTGAGTGGACAGCAGACTTCTAACTATGGCTACACCTTC. Supplemented by reference TRBV5-1 and TRBJ1-2, the full variable domain reads KAGVTQTPRYLIKTRGQQVTLSCSPISGHRSVSWYQQTPGQGLQFLFEYFSETQRNKGNFPGRFSGRQFSNSRSEMNVSTLELGDSALYLCASSLSGQQTSNYGYTFGSGTRLTVV.

This clonotype was seen more than once but under ten times. CDR3 DNA sequence: TGCAGTGCCACCCCTGAGGAGGCAACCTATGGCTACACCTTC. This gives the protein CSATPEEATYGYTF. The gene calls are TRBV20-1 and TRBJ1-2; D is undetermined. Deletions cut 6 bases from V and 4 bases from J, with 18 bases between. Per germline, CDR1 DFQATT and CDR2 SNEGSKA (reference sequence). The CDR3 runs to 14 residues.

In its sample, this clonotype was seen many times. V is TRBV6-1 and J is TRBJ2-7; possible D gene TRBD2, 5 bases. This CDR3 is 15 amino acids long. Germline V gives CDR1 MNHNS, CDR2 SASEGT. V shed 6 bases and J shed 0 bases, with 15 bases lying between them. The CDR3: CASSPLEGSSYEQYF. CDR3 coding DNA: TGTGCCAGCAGCCCCCTTGAGGGCAGCTCCTACGAGCAGTACTTC.

This clonotype was detected ten times or more. The chain recombines TRBV7-9 with TRBJ2-7; 8 bases are a match to TRBD1. J lost 0 bases, V lost 4 bases, and 5 bases had no gene match. Germline CDR1 is SEHNR and CDR2 is FQNEAQ (reference sequence). This CDR3 is built from 15 residues. The CDR3 DNA reads as TGTGCCAGCAGCTCACAAGGACAGGGCTCCTACGAGCAGTACTTC. The encoded protein is CASSSQGQGSYEQYF.

This clonotype was counted ten times or more. The chain has TRBV12-3 or TRBV12-4 and TRBJ2-7, with D possibly matching TRBD2 (6 bases). The CDR3 consists of 16 residues. Between the trimmed V and J ends, which lost 2 bases and 1 base, there was a span of 15 bases. CDR3 sequence: CASSLNSGVLSYEQYF. CDR3 nucleotide sequence: TGTGCCAGCAGTTTAAATTCGGGGGTCCTTTCCTACGAGCAGTACTTC.

This clonotype was seen many times. This sequence joins TRBV5-1 and TRBJ2-1, with TRBD2 matching over 10 bases. V lost 7 bases to trimming and J lost 7 bases; unmatched junction nucleotides: 11. The length of the CDR3 is 15 residues. CDR1 SGHRS and CDR2 YFSETQ come from the germline V gene. The DNA of the CDR3 is TGCGCCAGCCTCTTCGTAAGCGGGGGGGGAAATGAGCAGTTCTTC. Amino acid sequence: CASLFVSGGGNEQFF.

This clonotype was recorded many times. The V call is TRBV10-2, the J call TRBJ2-3, with D possibly TRBD2 on 5 matching bases. Trimming took off 7 bases at V and 0 bases at J, with 14 bases between the two ends. Per the germline V gene, CDR1 is WSHSY and CDR2 is SAAADI. The CDR3 spans 15 residues. The CDR3 sequence is CASMDRSGSTDTQYF. As DNA, the CDR3 is TGCGCCAGCATGGATAGGTCGGGGAGCACAGATACGCAGTATTTT.